This TCR beta chain came from a study of T cells in Graves' hyperthyroidism and ophthalmopathy. General study points: Among thyroid clonotypes expanded above 0.001, most also appeared in blood.

Trimming removed 7 bases at V and 4 bases at J, with 8 bases between. This CDR3 contains 11 residues. Germline CDR1 is MNHNS and CDR2 is SASEGT. TCR beta CDR3 regions were amplified from RNA transcripts. TCR CDR3 underwent first-round RT-PCR with the HTBI primer set. TCRdb reanalysed the multiplex PCR reads using MiXCR and keeps one entry per CDR3 protein. The repertoire includes 700,000 or so distinct CDR3 sequences, about a sixth of them detected once, and about 8.4% sits in the top ten. When ophthalmopathy did not progress within 18 months, Graves' hyperthyroidism was considered stable. Patients were excluded because of uncontrolled infection, other autoimmune disease, pregnancy or lactation. Diagnoses rested on clinical symptoms, serum thyroxine and TRAb, thyroid ultrasound and orbital computed tomography. A remark on this clonotype: What it binds is not known.

The receptor comes from a man between 18 and 29 years old with Graves' hyperthyroidism. The chain carries TRBV6-1 and TRBJ2-7; D not certain. The sample was blood. The CDR3 loop is CASTYEYEQYF. The CDR3 nucleotides read TGTGCCAGCACCTACGAGTACGAGCAGTACTTC.